The 17 T cell receptor beta chains below were found in one sample sequenced in a study of beta chain features in type 1 diabetes. The antigens of these receptors remain unknown. Investigators reverse transcribed all isolated RNA, so they sequenced expressed TCRB transcripts. Assay used: immunoSEQ multiplex PCR; TCRdb lists only in-frame clones, some missing. The repertoire has around 150,000 clones, 10% of them found once; the top ten carry 0.45% to 0.6%. Notes on the study in general: In all four CD4+ subsets, TCRB CDR3 length was significantly, moderately reduced in type 1 diabetes.

The material sequenced was central memory CD4+ T cells from blood. The source is a man younger than 40 with type 1 diabetes.

The V and J genes are TRBV29-1 and TRBJ1-3, with TRBD1 matching 7 bases. CDR1 and CDR2 from the germline V gene are SQVTM and ANQGSEA. The CDR3 extends over 14 amino acids. V shed 5 bases, J shed 2 bases, and the junction held 6 bases outside the gene matches. As DNA, the CDR3 is TGCAGCGTTAGCGACAGGGAGGCTGGAAACACCATATATTTT. This encodes CSVSDREAGNTIYF.

The genes are TRBV9 and TRBJ2-3; the match to TRBD2 covers 9 bases. Per germline, CDR1 SGDLS and CDR2 YYNGEE. The CDR3 contains 18 residues. The junction had 10 bases not matched to a gene; V was cut back by 0 bases and J by 2 bases. Written as DNA, the CDR3 is TGTGCCAGCAGCGTAGCTGGGGCGGGAGGGCCAGTCACAGATACGCAGTATTTT. Translation: CASSVAGAGGPVTDTQYF.

This clone was counted between two and nine times. This sequence joins TRBV5-1 and TRBJ2-6; 8 positions match TRBD1. CDR1 and CDR2 from the germline V gene are SGHRS and YFSETQ. V lost 8 bases to trimming and J lost 2 bases; unmatched junction nucleotides: 6. This CDR3 is built from 15 residues. The CDR3 DNA reads TGCGCCAGTAGATCAGGGGGCGCTGGGGCCAACGTCCTGACTTTC. Residues: CASRSGGAGANVLTF.

The J gene is TRBJ2-5, the V gene TRBV29-1; TRBD1 is a possible D gene (6 bases). Germline V gene lookup returns CDR1 SQVTM and CDR2 ANQGSEA. Trimming took 1 base from V and 1 from J, leaving 7 bases between them. The CDR3 covers 13 residues. The CDR3 region is CSVEGTAQETQYF. DNA for the CDR3: TGCAGCGTTGAAGGGACAGCCCAAGAGACCCAGTACTTC.

The table lists this clone with a few counts. The chain links TRBV30 to TRBJ2-1, with 7 bases aligning to TRBD2. This CDR3 has 13 residues. Germline lookup yields CDR1 GTSNPN and CDR2 SVGIG (reference sequence). J gave up 4 bases and V 4 bases, and 4 bases lay outside the gene matches. This CDR3 is CAWMRESYNEQFF. CDR3 in DNA: TGTGCCTGGATGCGGGAGTCGTACAATGAGCAGTTCTTC.

J is TRBJ2-5 and V is TRBV30; D possibly corresponds to TRBD2 (6 bases). CDR1 and CDR2 from the germline V gene are GTSNPN and SVGIG (reference sequence). CDR3 length equals 11 residues. The ends were cut back, 3 bases at V and 8 bases at J, with 10 bases in the middle. CDR3: CAWSVAATQYF. In DNA, the CDR3 is TGTGCCTGGAGCGTAGCGGCAACCCAGTACTTC.

The chain has TRBV18 and TRBJ2-5, with 11 bases fitting TRBD1. The CDR3 runs to 18 residues. V dropped 2 bases and J dropped 4; count of bases not matched to a gene: 12. Germline V lookup: CDR1 KGHSH, CDR2 LQKENI. Here the CDR3 DNA reads TGTGCCAGCTCACCAAAGGAGACCGGGACAGGGGGAAGAGAGACCCAGTACTTC. Its translation: CASSPKETGTGGRETQYF.

The CDR3 loop reads CASAPTQNTGELFF. The CDR3 DNA follows: TGTGCCAGCGCACCTACCCAGAACACCGGGGAGCTGTTTTTT. The rearrangement links TRBV7-9 to TRBJ2-2, with no clear D. Trimming cost V 8 bases and J 1 base, with 11 bases left between them. CDR3 length equals 14 residues. Per the germline V gene, CDR1 is SEHNR and CDR2 is FQNEAQ (reference sequence).

This chain links TRBV7-2 with TRBJ2-7; D is possibly TRBD2 (5 bases). Trimming removed 3 bases at V and 7 bases at J, with 13 bases between. This CDR3 comprises 13 residues. Germline V CDR1 and CDR2: SGHTA, FQGNSA. The CDR3 reads CASSFSNTGEQYF. The CDR3 coding sequence is TGTGCCAGCAGCTTCTCAAATACGGGAGAGCAGTACTTC.

V is TRBV29-1 and J is TRBJ1-1; D is uncertain. Germline loops: CDR1 SQVTM, CDR2 ANQGSEA. CDR3 length: 15 amino acids. V was clipped by 0 bases and J by 1 base, with 12 bases between them. The CDR3: CSVEDLQWANTEAFF. The CDR3 DNA reads TGCAGCGTTGAAGATCTTCAATGGGCGAACACTGAAGCTTTCTTT. Full variable domain (rest looked up from reference TRBV29-1 and TRBJ1-1): SAVISQKPSRDICQRGTSLTIQCQVDSQVTMMFWYRQQPGQSLTLIATANQGSEATYESGFVIDKFPISRPNLTFSTLTVSNMSPEDSSIYLCSVEDLQWANTEAFFGQGTRLTVV.

The table lists this clone with a few counts. The V and J genes are TRBV28 and TRBJ2-5; D may be TRBD2 (6 bases). The V end was cut by 3 bases, the J end by 7 bases, with 9 bases between. Germline loops: CDR1 MDHEN, CDR2 SYDVKM. This CDR3 contains 12 residues. The CDR3 sequence is CASSLSGRTQYF. The CDR3 DNA is TGTGCCAGCAGTTTGAGCGGGCGGACCCAGTACTTC.

This clone showed up just a few times. J is TRBJ2-1 and V is TRBV29-1; 8 nucleotides line up with TRBD1. The V gene end was trimmed by 6 bases and the J gene end by 2 bases; junction bases not matched to a gene: 6. CDR3 length: 14 residues. CDR1 is SQVTM, CDR2 ANQGSEA, per germline. This chain's CDR3 is CSVVPGQAYNEQFF. The CDR3 DNA is TGCAGCGTCGTACCGGGACAGGCCTACAATGAGCAGTTCTTC.

This chain links TRBV5-1 with TRBJ2-3, with TRBD2 identical over 10 bases. There are 15 residues in the CDR3. Germline-derived CDR1 and CDR2 are SGHRS and YFSETQ. J gave up 4 bases and V 1 base, and 3 bases lay outside the gene matches. CDR3 DNA: TGCGCCAGCAGCTTGACTAGCGGGGCGGCAGATACGCAGTATTTT. As protein: CASSLTSGAADTQYF.

The chain joins TRBV21-1 to TRBJ2-7; the DNA was not compared with TRBD1, the D call given in the table. TRBV21-1 is labeled a pseudogene. The CDR3 length is 16 residues. CDR3 sequence reads: CASSRRTLQGCGEQYF. CDR3 DNA sequence: TGTGCCAGCAGCAGACGAACCTTACAGGGATGCGGCGAGCAGTACTTC.

The CDR3 spells CASSPIYTDTQYF. CDR3 in DNA: TGTGCCAGCAGCCCCATCTACACAGATACGCAGTATTTT. The V and J genes are TRBV7-2 and TRBJ2-3; D unresolved. The ends were cut back, 5 bases at V and 2 bases at J, with 8 bases in the middle. The CDR3 is made up of 13 amino acids. CDR1 and CDR2 (germline): SGHTA, FQGNSA.

This clone was detected a few times. The gene calls are TRBV7-2 and TRBJ2-7; D may be TRBD2 (6 bases). V lost 4 bases, J lost 9 bases, and 19 bases lay in between. CDR1 SGHTA and CDR2 FQGNSA come from the germline V gene. The CDR3 is 14 residues long. This CDR3 is CASSSIQRAPRQYF. CDR3 in DNA: TGTGCCAGCAGCTCGATCCAGCGGGCCCCTCGGCAGTACTTC.

This clone was picked up a small number of times. The rearrangement joins TRBV16 to TRBJ1-1, with D unresolved. The V end lost 4 bases, the J end lost 1 base, and 13 bases lay between the germline ends. Germline V gene lookup returns CDR1 KGHSY and CDR2 FQNENV. This CDR3 region has 15 residues. The CDR3 DNA reads TGTGCCAGCAGCCCACATGGCAGTGGGAACACTGAAGCTTTCTTT. Protein sequence: CASSPHGSGNTEAFF.